This T cell receptor (beta chain) was sequenced during a study of CD8+ T cells in alopecia areata. Findings and caveats of the study: Resident alphabeta T cells of normal skin are also sequenced in scalp samples.

Extraction and reverse transcription of RNA yielded cDNA as the sequencing template. Some clones are missing from TCRdb's copy, which holds only in-frame ones; the method was immunoSEQ multiplex PCR. The repertoire includes approximately 150,000 clones, 67% of them detected once, and about 10% sits in the top ten. Note on this clone: Its antigen is not known.

Germline CDR1 reads SGHAT; CDR2 reads FQNNGV. This CDR3 has 20 amino acids. V lost 0 bases and J 6 bases, leaving 24 bases between the germline ends. Sequenced here: CD8+ T cells sorted from blood, sampled at week 0. The clonotype originates from a human donor with alopecia areata. V usage is TRBV11-2 and J usage is TRBJ1-6; possible D gene TRBD1, 6 bases. The CDR3 coding sequence is TGTGCCAGCAGCTTAGATCAAGCACTCTTCCCGGGACACTCTAATTCACCCCTCCACTTT. This sequence encodes CASSLDQALFPGHSNSPLHF.